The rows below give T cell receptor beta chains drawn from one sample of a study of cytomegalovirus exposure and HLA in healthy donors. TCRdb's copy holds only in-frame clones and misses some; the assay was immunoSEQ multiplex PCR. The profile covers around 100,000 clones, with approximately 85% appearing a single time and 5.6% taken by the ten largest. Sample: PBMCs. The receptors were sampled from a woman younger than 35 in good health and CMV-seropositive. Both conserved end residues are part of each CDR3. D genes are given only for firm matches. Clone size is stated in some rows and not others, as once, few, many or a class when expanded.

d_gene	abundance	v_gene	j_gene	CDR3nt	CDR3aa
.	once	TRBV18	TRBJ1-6	TGTGCCAGCTCACAACAACCGGGACAAGAAAATTCACCCCTCCACTTT	CASSQQPGQENSPLHF
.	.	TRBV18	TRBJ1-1	TGTGCCAGCTCTCGGAACACTGAAGCTTTCTTT	CASSRNTEAFF
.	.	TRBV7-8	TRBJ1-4	TGTGCCAGCAGCCGACAAAGTGGGGCCAATGTAAAACTGTTTTTT	CASSRQSGANVKLFF
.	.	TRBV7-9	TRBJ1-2	TGTGCCAGCAGCTTAGCAGGGGAGGGTGGCTACACCTTC	CASSLAGEGGYTF
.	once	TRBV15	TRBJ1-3	TGTGCCACCAGCAGAGCCCCCACAGCCGCCCAAAGAAACACCATATATTTT	CATSRAPTAAQRNTIYF
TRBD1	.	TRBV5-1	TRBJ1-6	TGCGCCAGCAGCGAGCAGACAGGGGTCGGGTCACCCCTCCACTTT	CASSEQTGVGSPLHF
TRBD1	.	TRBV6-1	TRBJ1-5	TGTGCCAGCAGTTCAGGGGGGCAGCAGCCCCAGCATTTT	CASSSGGQQPQHF
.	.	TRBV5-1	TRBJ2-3	TGCGCCAGCAGCTTGGGGACTGGCACAGATACGCAGTATTTT	CASSLGTGTDTQYF
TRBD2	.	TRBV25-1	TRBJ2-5	TGTGCCAGCAGTGAAAGCAAAGCGGGGGGCAAGACCCAGTACTTC	CASSESKAGGKTQYF
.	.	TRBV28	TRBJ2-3	TGTGCCAGCAGTTCCCTGTCCAGAAAGTCAGATACGCAGTATTTT	CASSSLSRKSDTQYF
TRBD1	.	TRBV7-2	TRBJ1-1	TGTGCCAGCAGCTTAGTTGACAGGGGGCCTACTGAAGCTTTCTTT	CASSLVDRGPTEAFF
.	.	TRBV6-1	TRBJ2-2	TGTGCCAGCAGTGAAGCGGAGGGGCCCGGGGAGCTGTTTTTT	CASSEAEGPGELFF
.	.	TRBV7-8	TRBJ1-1	TGTGCCAGCAGCTTAGCGCGGGAACAGAGTGAAGCTTTCTTT	CASSLAREQSEAFF
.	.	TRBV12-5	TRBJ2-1	TGTGCTAGTGGCCAATACAATGAGCAGTTCTTC	CASGQYNEQFF
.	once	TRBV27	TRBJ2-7	TGTGCCAGCAGTTTCGGTGAGGCTTACGAGCAGTACTTC	CASSFGEAYEQYF
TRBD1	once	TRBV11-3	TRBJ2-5	TGTGCCAGCAGCAAAGAGGTAGCCGGGACAGGGCTACAAGAGACCCAGTACTTC	CASSKEVAGTGLQETQYF
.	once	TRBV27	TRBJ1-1	TGTGCCAGCAGTCCCAGGGTGGGGTATTCTGAAGCTTTCTTT	CASSPRVGYSEAFF
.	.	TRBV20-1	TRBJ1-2	TGCAGTGCTAGAGTCTACACGGGTATCACCTTC	CSARVYTGITF
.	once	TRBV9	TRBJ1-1	TGTGCCAGCAGCGTAGATGGCCGCAGGGTCAGCACTGAAGCTTTCTTT	CASSVDGRRVSTEAFF
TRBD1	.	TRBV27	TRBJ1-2	TGTGCCAGCAGCCTAGACAGGGCCTATGGCTACACCTTC	CASSLDRAYGYTF
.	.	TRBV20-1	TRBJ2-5	TGCAGTGCTAAGCTACCCGAGACCCAGTACTTC	CSAKLPETQYF